Listed below are T cell receptor beta chains from one sample, sequenced in a study of monozygotic twins with inflammatory bowel disease. TCRdb processed the 5' RACE reads again and assigns one entry to each CDR3 protein, with no DNA. The record lists approximately 330,000 distinct CDR3 sequences, of which the ten most abundant hold 2% to 2.5%. The source material was blood. The receptors originated from a human donor with ulcerative colitis or Crohn's disease, or a healthy co-twin of an affected twin (not recorded which). The CDR3 runs from the conserved cysteine through the conserved F or W.

v_call,j_call,cdr3_aa
TRBV28,TRBJ2-5,CASSPATGLETQYF
TRBV29-1,TRBJ1-1,CSVGTVNTEAIF
TRBV5-1,TRBJ2-1,CASRRLKDEQFF
TRBV18,TRBJ2-1,CASSPGMTNEQFF
TRBV27,TRBJ2-7,CASIPCPVRSYEQYF
TRBV18,TRBJ2-7,CASSPTSSIREQYF
TRBV5-1,TRBJ2-5,CASSPLPEETQYF
TRBV27,TRBJ2-1,CASYSGGGSREQFF
TRBV6-4,TRBJ2-1,CASSGQGEENEQFF
TRBV6-2/TRBV6-3,TRBJ2-7,CASSYSWLAGSEQYF
TRBV5-1,TRBJ2-2,CASSLPTANTGELFF
TRBV20-1,TRBJ2-1,CSAEGTETDYNEQFF
TRBV2,TRBJ2-7,CATTLPSYEQYF
TRBV6-5,TRBJ2-6,CASSYSKPGKSGANVLTF
TRBV5-1,TRBJ2-1,CACSLEVSGNSYNEQFF
TRBV7-3,TRBJ1-1,CASRAGMNTEAFF
TRBV12-5,TRBJ1-6,CASGSTRAMADSPLHF
TRBV5-5,TRBJ1-2,CASSLEPTPNYGYTF
TRBV4-3,TRBJ2-1,CASSQDLGNEQFF
TRBV7-8,TRBJ2-2,CASSPGLAGGELFF
TRBV25-1,TRBJ1-5,CASRGGGDGQPQHF
TRBV12-3/TRBV12-4,TRBJ2-1,CASSLGLGGFNEQFF
TRBV21-1,TRBJ2-3,CASSKEKRDRATSTDTQYF
TRBV27,TRBJ1-2,CASSLRQGPYGYTF
TRBV6-2/TRBV6-3,TRBJ1-5,CASSYLDQPQHF
TRBV4-1,TRBJ1-1,CASSQESSGTGTLNTEAFF
TRBV3-1,TRBJ1-4,CASSQIHRGNEKLFF
TRBV27,TRBJ1-6,CASSSGAGDSPLHF
TRBV14,TRBJ2-3,CASSQAPTNTQYF
TRBV9,TRBJ2-5,CASSVGQGGQETQYF
TRBV5-1,TRBJ2-5,CASSFKGAGETQYF
TRBV12-3/TRBV12-4,TRBJ1-6,CASSLGMAYNSPLHF
TRBV24-1,TRBJ2-7,CATSPRDRNYEQYF